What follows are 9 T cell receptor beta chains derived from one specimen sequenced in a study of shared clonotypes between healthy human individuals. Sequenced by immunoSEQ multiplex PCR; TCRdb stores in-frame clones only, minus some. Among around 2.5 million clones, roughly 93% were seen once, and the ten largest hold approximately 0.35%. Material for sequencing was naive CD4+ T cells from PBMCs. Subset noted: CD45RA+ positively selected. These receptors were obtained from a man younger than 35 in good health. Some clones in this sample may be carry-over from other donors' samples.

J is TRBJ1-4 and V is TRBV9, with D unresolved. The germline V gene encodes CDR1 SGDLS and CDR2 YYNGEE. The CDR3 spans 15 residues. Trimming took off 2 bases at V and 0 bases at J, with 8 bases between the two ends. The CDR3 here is CASSVSPTTNEKLFF. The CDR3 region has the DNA TGTGCCAGCAGCGTCTCACCAACAACTAATGAAAAACTGTTTTTT.

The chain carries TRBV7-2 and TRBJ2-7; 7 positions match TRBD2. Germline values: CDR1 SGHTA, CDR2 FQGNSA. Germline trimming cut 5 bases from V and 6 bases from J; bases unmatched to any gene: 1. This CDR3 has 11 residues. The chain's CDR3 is CASSQRGEQYF. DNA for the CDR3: TGTGCCAGCAGCCAGCGGGGCGAGCAGTACTTC. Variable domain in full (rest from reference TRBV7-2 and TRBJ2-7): GAGVSQSPSNKVTEKGKDVELRCDPISGHTALYWYRQSLGQGLEFLIYFQGNSAPDKSGLPSDRFSAERTGGSVSTLTIQRTQQEDSAVYLCASSQRGEQYFGPGTRLTVT.

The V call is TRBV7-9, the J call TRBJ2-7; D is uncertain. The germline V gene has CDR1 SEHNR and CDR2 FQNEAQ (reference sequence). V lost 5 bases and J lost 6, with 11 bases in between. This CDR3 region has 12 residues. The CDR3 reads CASSPQVREQYF. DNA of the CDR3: TGTGCCAGCAGCCCCCAGGTACGCGAGCAGTACTTC.

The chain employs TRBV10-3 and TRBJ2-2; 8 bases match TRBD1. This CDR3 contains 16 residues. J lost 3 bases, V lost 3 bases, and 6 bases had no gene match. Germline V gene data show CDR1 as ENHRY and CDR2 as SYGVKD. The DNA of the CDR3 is TGTGCCATCAGTGAAGGACAGGGAATGGACACCGGGGAGCTGTTTTTT. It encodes CAISEGQGMDTGELFF.

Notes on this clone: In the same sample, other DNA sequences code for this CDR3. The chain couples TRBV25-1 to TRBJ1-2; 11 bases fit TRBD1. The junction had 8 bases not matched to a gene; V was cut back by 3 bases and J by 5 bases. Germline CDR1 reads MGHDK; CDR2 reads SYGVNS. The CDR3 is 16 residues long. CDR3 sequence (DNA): TGTGCCAGCAGTGATCCCGGGACAGGGGGGGTTTATGGCTACACCTTC. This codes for CASSDPGTGGVYGYTF.

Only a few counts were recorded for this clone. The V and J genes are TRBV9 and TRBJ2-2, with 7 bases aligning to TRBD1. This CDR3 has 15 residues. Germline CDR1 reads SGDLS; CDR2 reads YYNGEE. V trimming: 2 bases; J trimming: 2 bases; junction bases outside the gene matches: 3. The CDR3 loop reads CASSVTGVNTGELFF. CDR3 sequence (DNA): TGTGCCAGCAGCGTCACAGGGGTTAACACCGGGGAGCTGTTTTTT.

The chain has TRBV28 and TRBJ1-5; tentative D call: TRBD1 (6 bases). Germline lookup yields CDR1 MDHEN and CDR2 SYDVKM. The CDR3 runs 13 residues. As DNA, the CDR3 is TGTGTCAAGAGGGGGGCGCGTAATCAGCCCCAGCATTTT. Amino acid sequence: CVKRGARNQPQHF. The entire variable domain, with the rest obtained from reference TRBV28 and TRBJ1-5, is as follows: DVKVTQSSRYLVKRTGEKVFLECVQDMDHENMFWYRQDPGLGLRLIYFSYDVKMKEKGDIPEGYSVSREKKERFSLILESASTNQTSMYLCVKRGARNQPQHFGDGTRLSIL.

For the CDR3, the DNA is TGTGCCAGCAGCTTTTTCGCAGATACGCAGTATTTT. This encodes CASSFFADTQYF. V and J are TRBV7-6 and TRBJ2-3; no reliable D call. V lost 3 bases to trimming and J lost 4 bases, with 5 bases between them. The CDR3 spans 12 residues. Germline V gene sequence: CDR1 SGHVS, CDR2 FNYEAQ.

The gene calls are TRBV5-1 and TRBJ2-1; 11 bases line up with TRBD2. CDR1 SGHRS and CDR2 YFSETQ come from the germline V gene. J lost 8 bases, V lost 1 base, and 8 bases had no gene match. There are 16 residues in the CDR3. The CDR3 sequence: CASSLFLAGGMDEQFF. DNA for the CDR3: TGCGCCAGCAGCTTGTTCCTAGCGGGAGGCATGGATGAGCAGTTCTTC.